One and the same sample provided the 3 T cell receptor beta chains below, sequenced in a study of shared clonotypes between healthy human individuals. Sequencing used immunoSEQ multiplex PCR; TCRdb keeps in-frame clones, though not all of them. Here the sample spans about 450,000 clones, 79% being singletons. Sequencing used PBMCs. The source is a woman aged 40 to 50 in good health. Some clones in this sample may be carry-over from other donors' samples.

V is TRBV18 and J is TRBJ2-3; D uncertain. CDR3 length equals 14 residues. Germline loops: CDR1 KGHSH, CDR2 LQKENI. Deletions cut 3 bases from V and 3 bases from J, with 10 bases between. The CDR3 nucleotides read TGTGCCAGCTCACCGCAACTTGTAACAGATACGCAGTATTTT. Its protein product is CASSPQLVTDTQYF.

This clone appeared once. The chain couples TRBV5-1 to TRBJ1-6; no clear D. Germline-derived CDR1 and CDR2 are SGHRS and YFSETQ. CDR3 size: 17 residues. V shed 0 bases and J shed 8 bases, with 18 bases lying between them. CDR3 nucleotides: TGCGCCAGCAGCTTGGGAGGGTCAGTCCGAAGTGATTCACCCCTCCACTTT. Its protein is CASSLGGSVRSDSPLHF.

This chain joins TRBV2 and TRBJ2-5, with a weak D call TRBD1 (6 bases). V dropped 7 bases and J dropped 2 bases, with 11 bases sitting between them. This CDR3 comprises 13 residues. Germline V gives CDR1 SNHLY, CDR2 FYNNEI. CDR3 DNA sequence: TGTGCCAGCACCCAGGGGATACAAGAGACCCAGTACTTC. Its protein product is CASTQGIQETQYF.